This TCR beta chain was observed in a study of CD8+ T cells in alopecia areata. Extracted from the samples, RNA was reverse transcribed into cDNA to serve as the sequencing template. Clones were read by immunoSEQ multiplex PCR, and TCRdb kept only the in-frame ones, dropping some. The sample records 250,000 to 300,000 clones, more than 45% being singletons. Treatment of the sample: oral pan-JAK inhibitor, 5-10 mg twice daily. The CDR3 contains 12 residues. Germline CDR1 and CDR2: SGHRS and YFSETQ. V was cut by 7 bases and J by 5 bases, with 12 bases left in between. Sample: CD4+ T cells sorted from blood, taken at week 24, from a patient treated with tofacitinib. This chain joins TRBV5-1 and TRBJ2-5; D tentatively fits TRBD1 or TRBD2 (5 bases each). This TCR came from a human donor with alopecia areata. The CDR3 DNA reads TGCGCCAGCCGGGGCCTACGGGAGACCCAGTACTTC. Encoded protein: CASRGLRETQYF.